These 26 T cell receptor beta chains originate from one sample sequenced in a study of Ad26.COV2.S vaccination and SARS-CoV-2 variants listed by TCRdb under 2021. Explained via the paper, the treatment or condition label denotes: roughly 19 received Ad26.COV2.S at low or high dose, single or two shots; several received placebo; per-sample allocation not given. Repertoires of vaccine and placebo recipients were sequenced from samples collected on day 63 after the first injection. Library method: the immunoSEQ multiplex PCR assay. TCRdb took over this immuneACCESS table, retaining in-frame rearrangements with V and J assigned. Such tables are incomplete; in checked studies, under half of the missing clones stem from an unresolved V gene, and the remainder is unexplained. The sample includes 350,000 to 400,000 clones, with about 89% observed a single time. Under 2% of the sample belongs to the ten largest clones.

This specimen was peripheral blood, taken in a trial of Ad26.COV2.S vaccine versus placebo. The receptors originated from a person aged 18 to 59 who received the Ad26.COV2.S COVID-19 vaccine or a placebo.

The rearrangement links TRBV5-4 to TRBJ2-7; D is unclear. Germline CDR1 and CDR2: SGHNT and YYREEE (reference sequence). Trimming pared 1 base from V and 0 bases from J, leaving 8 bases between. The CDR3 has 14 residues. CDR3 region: CASSLRQGSYEQYF. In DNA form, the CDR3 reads TGTGCCAGCAGCTTGCGACAAGGCTCCTACGAGCAGTACTTC.

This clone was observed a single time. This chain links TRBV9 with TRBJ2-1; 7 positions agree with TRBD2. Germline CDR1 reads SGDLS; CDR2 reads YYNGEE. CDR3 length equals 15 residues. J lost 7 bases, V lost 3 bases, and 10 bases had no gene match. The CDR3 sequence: CASSAGLVVGNEQFF. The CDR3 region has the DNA TGTGCCAGCAGCGCCGGACTAGTGGTCGGTAATGAGCAGTTCTTC.

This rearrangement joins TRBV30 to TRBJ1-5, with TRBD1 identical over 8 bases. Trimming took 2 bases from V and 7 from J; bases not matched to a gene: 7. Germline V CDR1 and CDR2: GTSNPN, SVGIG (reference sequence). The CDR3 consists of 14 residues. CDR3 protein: CAWSSGQGWQPQHF. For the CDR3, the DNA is TGTGCCTGGAGTTCCGGACAGGGCTGGCAGCCCCAGCATTTT.

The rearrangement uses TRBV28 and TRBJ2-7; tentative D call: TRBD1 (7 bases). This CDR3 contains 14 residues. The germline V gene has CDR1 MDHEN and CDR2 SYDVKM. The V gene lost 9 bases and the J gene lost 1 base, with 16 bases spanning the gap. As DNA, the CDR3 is TGTGCCAGTTACCAGGGGGGTAGGTCCTACGAGCAGTACTTC. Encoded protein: CASYQGGRSYEQYF. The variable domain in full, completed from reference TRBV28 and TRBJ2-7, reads DVKVTQSSRYLVKRTGEKVFLECVQDMDHENMFWYRQDPGLGLRLIYFSYDVKMKEKGDIPEGYSVSREKKERFSLILESASTNQTSMYLCASYQGGRSYEQYFGPGTRLTVT.

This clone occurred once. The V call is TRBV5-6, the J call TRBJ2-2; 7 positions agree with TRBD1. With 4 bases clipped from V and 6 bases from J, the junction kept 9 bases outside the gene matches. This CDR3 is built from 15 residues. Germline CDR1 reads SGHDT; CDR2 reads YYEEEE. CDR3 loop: CASSPRGQGAGELFF. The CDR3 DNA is TGTGCCAGCAGCCCCCGAGGGCAGGGGGCCGGGGAGCTGTTTTTT. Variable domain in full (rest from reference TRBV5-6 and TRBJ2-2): DAGVTQSPTHLIKTRGQQVTLRCSPKSGHDTVSWYQQALGQGPQFIFQYYEEEERQRGNFPDRFSGHQFPNYSSELNVNALLLGDSALYLCASSPRGQGAGELFFGEGSRLTVL.

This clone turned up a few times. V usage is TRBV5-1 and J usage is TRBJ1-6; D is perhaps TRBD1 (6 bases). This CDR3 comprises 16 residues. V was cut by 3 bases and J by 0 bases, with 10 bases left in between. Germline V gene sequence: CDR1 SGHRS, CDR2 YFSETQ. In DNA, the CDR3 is TGCGCCAGCAGCTCGCGGACAGACTCCTATAATTCACCCCTCCACTTT. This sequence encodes CASSSRTDSYNSPLHF.

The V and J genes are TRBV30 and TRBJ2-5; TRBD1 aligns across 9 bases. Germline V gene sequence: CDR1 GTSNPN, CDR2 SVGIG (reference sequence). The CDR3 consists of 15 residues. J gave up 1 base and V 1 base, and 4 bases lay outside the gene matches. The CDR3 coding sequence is TGTGCCTGGAGTGAGGAGGACAGGGGCCAAGAGACCCAGTACTTC. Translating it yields CAWSEEDRGQETQYF.

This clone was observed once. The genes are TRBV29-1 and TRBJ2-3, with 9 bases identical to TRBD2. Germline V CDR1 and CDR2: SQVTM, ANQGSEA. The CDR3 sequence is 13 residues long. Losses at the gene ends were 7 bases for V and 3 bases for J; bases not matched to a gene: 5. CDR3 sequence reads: CSARSGGTDTQYF. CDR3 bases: TGCAGCGCCCGAAGCGGGGGGACAGATACGCAGTATTTT.

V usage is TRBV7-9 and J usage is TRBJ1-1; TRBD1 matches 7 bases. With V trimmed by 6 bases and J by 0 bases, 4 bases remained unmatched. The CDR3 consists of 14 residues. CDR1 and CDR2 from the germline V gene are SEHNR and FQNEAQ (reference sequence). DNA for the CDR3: TGTGCCAGCAGGACCACAGGGGTGAACACTGAAGCTTTCTTT. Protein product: CASRTTGVNTEAFF. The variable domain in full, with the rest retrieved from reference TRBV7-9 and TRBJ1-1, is DTGVSQNPRHKITKRGQNVTFRCDPISEHNRLYWYRQTLGQGPEFLTYFQNEAQLEKSRLLSDRFSAERPKGSFSTLEIQRTEQGDSAMYLCASRTTGVNTEAFFGQGTRLTVV.

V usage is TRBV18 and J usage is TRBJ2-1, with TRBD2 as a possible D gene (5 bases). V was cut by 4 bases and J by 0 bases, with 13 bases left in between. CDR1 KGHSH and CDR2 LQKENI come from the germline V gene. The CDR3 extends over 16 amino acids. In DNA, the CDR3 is TGTGCCAGCTCACAACTAGGGCAGAGCTCCTACAATGAGCAGTTCTTC. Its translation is CASSQLGQSSYNEQFF.

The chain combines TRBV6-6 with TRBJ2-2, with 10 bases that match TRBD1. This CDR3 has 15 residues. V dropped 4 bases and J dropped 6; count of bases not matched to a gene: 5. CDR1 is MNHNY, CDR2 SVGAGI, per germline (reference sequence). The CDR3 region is CASSSPGTGAGELFF. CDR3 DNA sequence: TGTGCCAGCAGTTCGCCGGGGACAGGGGCCGGGGAGCTGTTTTTT.

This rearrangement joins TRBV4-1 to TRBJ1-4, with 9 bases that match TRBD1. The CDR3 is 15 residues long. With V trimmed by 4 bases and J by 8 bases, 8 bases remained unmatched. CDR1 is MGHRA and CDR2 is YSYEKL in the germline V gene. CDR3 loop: CASSPLQGAWEKLFF. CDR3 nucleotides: TGCGCCAGCAGCCCCCTACAGGGGGCTTGGGAAAAACTGTTTTTT.

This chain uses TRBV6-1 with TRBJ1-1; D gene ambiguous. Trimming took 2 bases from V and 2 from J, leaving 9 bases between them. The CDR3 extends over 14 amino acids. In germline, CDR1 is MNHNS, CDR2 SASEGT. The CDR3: CASSERRTNTEAFF. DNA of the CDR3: TGTGCCAGCAGTGAACGGCGGACTAACACTGAAGCTTTCTTT.

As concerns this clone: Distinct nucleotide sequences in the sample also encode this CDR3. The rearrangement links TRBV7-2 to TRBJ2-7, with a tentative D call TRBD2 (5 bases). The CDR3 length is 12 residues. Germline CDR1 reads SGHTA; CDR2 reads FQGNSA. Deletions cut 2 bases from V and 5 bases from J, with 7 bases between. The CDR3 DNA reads TGTGCCAGCAGCTTATCCGGGAACGAGCAGTACTTC. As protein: CASSLSGNEQYF.

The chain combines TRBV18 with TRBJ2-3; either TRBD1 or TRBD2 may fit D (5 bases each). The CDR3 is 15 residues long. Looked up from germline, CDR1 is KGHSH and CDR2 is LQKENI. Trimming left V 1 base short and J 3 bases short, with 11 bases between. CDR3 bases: TGTGCCAGCTCACCACGGGCAGGGAGTACAGATACGCAGTATTTT. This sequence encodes CASSPRAGSTDTQYF.

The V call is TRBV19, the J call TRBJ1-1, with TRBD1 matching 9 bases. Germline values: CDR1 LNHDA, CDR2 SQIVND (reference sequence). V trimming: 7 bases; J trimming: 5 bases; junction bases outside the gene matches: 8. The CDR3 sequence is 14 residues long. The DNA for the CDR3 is TGTGCCAGTAATAACAGGGGGCGGCGGACTGAAGCTTTCTTT. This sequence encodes CASNNRGRRTEAFF.

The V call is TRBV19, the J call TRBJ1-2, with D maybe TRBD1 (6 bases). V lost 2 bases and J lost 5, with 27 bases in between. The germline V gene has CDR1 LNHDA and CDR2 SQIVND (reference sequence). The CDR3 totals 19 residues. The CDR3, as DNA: TGTGCCAGTAGTATATACGGATCGGGAAGACAGGCGGTGAGATATGGCTACACCTTC. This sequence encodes CASSIYGSGRQAVRYGYTF.

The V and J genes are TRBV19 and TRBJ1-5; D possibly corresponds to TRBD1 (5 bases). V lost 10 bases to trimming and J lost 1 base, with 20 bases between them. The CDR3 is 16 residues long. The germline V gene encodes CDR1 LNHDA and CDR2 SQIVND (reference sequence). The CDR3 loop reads CATSGTVLASNQPQHF. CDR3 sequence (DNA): TGTGCCACCTCCGGGACCGTCCTCGCGAGCAATCAGCCCCAGCATTTT.

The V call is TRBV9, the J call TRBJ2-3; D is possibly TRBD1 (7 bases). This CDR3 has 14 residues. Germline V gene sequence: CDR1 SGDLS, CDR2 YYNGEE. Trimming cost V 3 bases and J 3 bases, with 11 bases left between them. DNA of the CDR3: TGTGCCAGCAGCGCGCGGGACAGAACAGATACGCAGTATTTT. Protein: CASSARDRTDTQYF.

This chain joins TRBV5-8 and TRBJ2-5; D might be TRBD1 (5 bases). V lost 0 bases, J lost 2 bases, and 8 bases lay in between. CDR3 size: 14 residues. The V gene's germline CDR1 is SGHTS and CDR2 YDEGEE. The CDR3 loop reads CASSLGAGQETQYF. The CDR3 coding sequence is TGTGCCAGCAGCTTGGGGGCAGGGCAAGAGACCCAGTACTTC.

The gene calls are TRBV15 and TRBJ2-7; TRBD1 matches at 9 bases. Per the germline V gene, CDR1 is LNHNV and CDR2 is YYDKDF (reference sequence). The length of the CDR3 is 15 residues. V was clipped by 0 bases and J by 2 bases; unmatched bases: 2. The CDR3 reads CATSRETGGPYEQYF. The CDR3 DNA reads TGTGCCACCAGCAGAGAAACAGGGGGCCCCTACGAGCAGTACTTC. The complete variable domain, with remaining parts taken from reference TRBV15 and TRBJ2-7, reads DAMVIQNPRYQVTQFGKPVTLSCSQTLNHNVMYWYQQKSSQAPKLLFHYYDKDFNNEADTPDNFQSRRPNTSFCFLDIRSPGLGDTAMYLCATSRETGGPYEQYFGPGTRLTVT.

The CDR3 DNA follows: TGTGCTAGCAGCCCTATCCCGACTATTTCGAGCGTC. This sequence encodes CASSPIPTISSV. The rearrangement joins TRBV7-7 to TRBJ2-7; D is possibly TRBD2 (5 bases). The germline gives CDR1 SSHAT, CDR2 FNYEAQ (reference sequence). The CDR3 runs 12 residues.

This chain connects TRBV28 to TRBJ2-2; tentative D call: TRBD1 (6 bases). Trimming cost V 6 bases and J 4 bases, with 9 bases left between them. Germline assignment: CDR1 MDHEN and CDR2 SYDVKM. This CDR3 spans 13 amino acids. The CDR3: CASRRTATGELFF. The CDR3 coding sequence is TGTGCCAGCAGGAGGACAGCCACCGGGGAGCTGTTTTTT.

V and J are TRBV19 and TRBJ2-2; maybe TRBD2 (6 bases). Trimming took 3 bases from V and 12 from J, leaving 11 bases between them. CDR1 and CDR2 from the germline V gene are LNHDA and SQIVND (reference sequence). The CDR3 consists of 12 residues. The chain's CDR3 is CASSIAGSKLFF. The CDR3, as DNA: TGTGCCAGTAGTATCGCCGGGAGTAAGCTGTTTTTT.

DNA of the CDR3: TGTGCCACTACCCAGGGACTAGCGGGAGAGGCACACGAGCAGTACTTC. Residues: CATTQGLAGEAHEQYF. The J gene is TRBJ2-7, the V gene TRBV10-3, with TRBD2 matching over 14 bases. The germline V gene encodes CDR1 ENHRY and CDR2 SYGVKD. The CDR3 has 16 amino acids. Trimming at V came to 10 bases and at J to 5 bases, leaving 13 bases not matched to a gene.

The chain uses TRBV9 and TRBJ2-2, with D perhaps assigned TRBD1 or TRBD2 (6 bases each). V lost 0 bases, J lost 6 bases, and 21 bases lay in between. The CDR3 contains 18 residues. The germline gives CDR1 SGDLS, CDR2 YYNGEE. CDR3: CASSVVAEGGFLPGELFF. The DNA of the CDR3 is TGTGCCAGCAGCGTAGTCGCAGAGGGGGGTTTCCTTCCCGGGGAGCTGTTTTTT.